The entry below gives a single TCR beta chain sequence along with its context. Its antigen is not identified. These data come from a study of beta chain features in type 1 diabetes. Points from the study as a whole: Fewer junction insertions and more nucleotide deletions appeared in type 1 diabetes patients. The question left open here concerned HLA type influencing TCRB rearrangement. Shortening of TCRB CDR3s, moderate but significant, appeared in all four CD4+ subsets of Type 1 diabetes patients. Cells with high TCR expression could be over-represented by cDNA sequencing.

The investigators reverse transcribed all of the isolated RNA, so they sequenced expressed TCRB transcripts. The protocol was immunoSEQ multiplex PCR, while the TCRdb copy is restricted to in-frame clones and leaves out a portion. The table lists 250,000 or so clones, 14% of them singletons, with approximately 0.018% in the top ten. Sequencing was carried out using naive CD4+ T cells from blood. The source of this sequence is a man aged 30 to 45 with type 1 diabetes.

The CDR3 nucleotides are TGTGCCAGCAGCTTCGAGCGGAACACAGATACGCAGTATTTT. This gives the protein CASSFERNTDTQYF. The V and J genes are TRBV7-9 and TRBJ2-3, with D tentatively TRBD2 (5 bases). The CDR3 is made up of 14 amino acids. Trimming pared 3 bases from V and 2 bases from J, leaving 9 bases between. CDR1 is SEHNR, CDR2 FQNEAQ, per germline (reference sequence).